These 9 T cell receptor beta chains were sequenced from one sample in a study of blood T cell repertoires in COVID-19. Profiling relied on immunoSEQ multiplex PCR, and the TCRdb table lists in-frame clones only, not all of them. The data show some 220,000 clones, more than 75% seen once. Sequencing used peripheral blood. These TCRs come from a woman in her 70s with COVID-19, enrolled during active disease.

This clone counts as medium-sized. The CDR3 DNA reads as TGTGCCAGTCGGCCCCGGGACAGGGTAAATGAGCAGTTCTTC. It encodes CASRPRDRVNEQFF. This rearrangement joins TRBV19 to TRBJ2-1; 9 bases agree with TRBD1. With 8 bases clipped from V and 7 bases from J, the junction kept 9 bases outside the gene matches. The CDR3 covers 14 residues. Germline loops: CDR1 LNHDA, CDR2 SQIVND (reference sequence).

The rearrangement uses TRBV9 and TRBJ2-7, with D maybe TRBD1 (9 bases). Germline lookup yields CDR1 SGDLS and CDR2 YYNGEE. This CDR3 has 15 amino acids. The germline V and J ends were trimmed by 4 bases and 5 bases, with 19 bases remaining between them. The CDR3 is CASSIAGQGRHEQYF. In DNA form, the CDR3 reads TGTGCCAGCAGCATAGCGGGACAGGGACGTCACGAGCAGTACTTC.

The chain carries TRBV4-3 and TRBJ2-4, with 12 bases identical to TRBD2. This CDR3 spans 18 amino acids. With 1 base clipped from V and 0 bases from J, the junction kept 4 bases outside the gene matches. CDR1 LGHNA and CDR2 YSLEER come from the germline V gene. This chain's CDR3 is CASSQGLAGALAKNIQYF. DNA of the CDR3: TGCGCCAGCAGCCAAGGACTAGCGGGAGCGCTAGCCAAAAACATTCAGTACTTC.

This clone occurred a few times. The chain joins TRBV4-1 to TRBJ2-1; 9 positions agree with TRBD2. CDR3 size: 17 residues. Germline-derived CDR1 and CDR2 are MGHRA and YSYEKL. V shed 4 bases, J shed 2 bases, and the junction held 9 bases outside the gene matches. CDR3 region: CASSLSEREVTYNEQFF. CDR3 bases: TGCGCCAGCAGCCTAAGCGAGCGGGAGGTTACCTACAATGAGCAGTTCTTC.

The chain uses TRBV19 and TRBJ1-5, with TRBD1 identical over 7 bases. Looked up from germline, CDR1 is LNHDA and CDR2 is SQIVND (reference sequence). The CDR3 spans 15 residues. V was pared by 6 bases and J by 1 base, with 6 bases of the junction left unmatched. CDR3 DNA sequence: TGTGCCAGTAGGGACAAACAGGGGAGCAATCAGCCCCAGCATTTT. Translating gives CASRDKQGSNQPQHF. The variable domain in full, completed from reference TRBV19 and TRBJ1-5, reads DGGITQSPKYLFRKEGQNVTLSCEQNLNHDAMYWYRQDPGQGLRLIYYSQIVNDFQKGDIAEGYSVSREKKESFPLTVTSAQKNPTAFYLCASRDKQGSNQPQHFGDGTRLSIL.

V and J are TRBV10-2 and TRBJ2-1; 11 positions match TRBD2. Losses at the gene ends were 4 bases for V and 6 bases for J; bases not matched to a gene: 5. Germline assignment: CDR1 WSHSY and CDR2 SAAADI. This CDR3 is built from 15 residues. The DNA of the CDR3 is TGCGCCAGCAGTGTAGCGGGAGGGCCCCTCAATGAGCAGTTCTTC. As protein: CASSVAGGPLNEQFF.

This rearrangement joins TRBV28 to TRBJ2-5, with 9 nucleotides matching TRBD2. Looked up from germline, CDR1 is MDHEN and CDR2 is SYDVKM. This CDR3 is built from 15 residues. The J segment lost 2 bases and the V segment lost 5 bases, leaving 6 bases of the junction unmatched. The CDR3 is CASSTPSGTQETQYF. In DNA form, the CDR3 reads TGTGCCAGCAGTACTCCTAGCGGGACTCAAGAGACCCAGTACTTC. The whole variable domain, filled in from reference TRBV28 and TRBJ2-5, reads DVKVTQSSRYLVKRTGEKVFLECVQDMDHENMFWYRQDPGLGLRLIYFSYDVKMKEKGDIPEGYSVSREKKERFSLILESASTNQTSMYLCASSTPSGTQETQYFGPGTRLLVL.

V usage is TRBV7-8 and J usage is TRBJ2-1; 14 bases are a match to TRBD2. CDR1 and CDR2 (germline): SGHVS, FQNEAQ. V shed 5 bases, J shed 15 bases, and the junction held 15 bases outside the gene matches. This CDR3 has 16 residues. CDR3 sequence: CASSRLGTSGSERLFF. In DNA, the CDR3 is TGTGCCAGCAGCCGACTGGGGACTAGCGGGAGTGAACGACTGTTCTTC.

The J gene is TRBJ2-1, the V gene TRBV24-1, with TRBD2 matching over 9 bases. This CDR3 region has 16 residues. Germline CDR1 KGHDR, CDR2 SFDVKD. V was pared by 3 bases and J by 5 bases, with 7 bases of the junction left unmatched. CDR3 bases: TGTGCCACCAGTGATATACCCGGGACTAGCAACAATGAGCAGTTCTTC. Protein: CATSDIPGTSNNEQFF.